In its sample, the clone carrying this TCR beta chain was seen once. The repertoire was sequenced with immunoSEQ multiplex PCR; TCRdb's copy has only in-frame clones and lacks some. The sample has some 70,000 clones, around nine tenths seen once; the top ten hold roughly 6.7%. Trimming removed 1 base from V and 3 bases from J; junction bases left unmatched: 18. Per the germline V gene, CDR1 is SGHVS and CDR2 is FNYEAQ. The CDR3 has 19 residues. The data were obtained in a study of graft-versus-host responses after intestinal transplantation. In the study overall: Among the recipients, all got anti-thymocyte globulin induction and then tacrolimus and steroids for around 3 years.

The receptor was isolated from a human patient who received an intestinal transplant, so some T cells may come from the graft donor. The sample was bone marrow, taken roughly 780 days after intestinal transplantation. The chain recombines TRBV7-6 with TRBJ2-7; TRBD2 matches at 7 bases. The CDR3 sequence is CASSLDTPGGGRRVYEQYF. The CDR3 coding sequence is TGTGCCAGCAGCTTAGATACCCCTGGGGGGGGAAGAAGAGTCTACGAGCAGTACTTC.